The clone carrying this T cell receptor (beta chain) has only a few counts. The authors ran a second PCR of about 6 to 11 cycles using a sample-barcoded 5' primer and a J-beta primer mix. TCRdb re-called the 5' RACE reads through MiXCR, storing one row per CDR3 protein. The table shows over 1,500,000 distinct CDR3 sequences, with 40% to 55% occurring only once. The CDR3 covers 15 residues. V lost 6 bases and J 8 bases, leaving 21 bases between the germline ends. Germline lookup yields CDR1 MNHEY and CDR2 SVGAGI. The data are from a study of blood T cells in healthy people across ages. The chain uses TRBV6-5 and TRBJ2-3; TRBD1 might be the D (5 bases). The specimen was blood. This receptor was identified in a middle-aged woman in good health. CDR3: CASSPGLLTGVTQYF. The CDR3 DNA follows: TGTGCCAGCAGCCCGGGCCTATTAACAGGAGTTACGCAGTATTTT.